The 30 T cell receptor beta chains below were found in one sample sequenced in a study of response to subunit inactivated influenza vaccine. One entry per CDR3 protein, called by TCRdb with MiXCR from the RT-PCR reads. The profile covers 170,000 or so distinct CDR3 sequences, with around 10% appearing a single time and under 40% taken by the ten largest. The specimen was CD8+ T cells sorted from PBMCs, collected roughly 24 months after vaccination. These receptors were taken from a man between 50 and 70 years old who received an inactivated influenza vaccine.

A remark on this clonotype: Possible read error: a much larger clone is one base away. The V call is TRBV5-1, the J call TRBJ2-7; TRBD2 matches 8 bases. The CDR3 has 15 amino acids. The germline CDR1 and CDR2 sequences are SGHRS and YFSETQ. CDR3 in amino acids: CDSRVAGTMIYEQYF. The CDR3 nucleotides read TGCGACAGCAGAGTAGCGGGGACCATGATTTACGAGCAGTACTTC.

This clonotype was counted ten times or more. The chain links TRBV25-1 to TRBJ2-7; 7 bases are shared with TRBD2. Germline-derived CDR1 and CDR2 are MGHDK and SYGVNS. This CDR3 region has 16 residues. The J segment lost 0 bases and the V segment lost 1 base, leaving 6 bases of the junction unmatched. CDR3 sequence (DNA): TGTGCCAGCAGTGAATCCGGCGGGAGCGGCTCCTACGAGCAGTACTTC. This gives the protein CASSESGGSGSYEQYF.

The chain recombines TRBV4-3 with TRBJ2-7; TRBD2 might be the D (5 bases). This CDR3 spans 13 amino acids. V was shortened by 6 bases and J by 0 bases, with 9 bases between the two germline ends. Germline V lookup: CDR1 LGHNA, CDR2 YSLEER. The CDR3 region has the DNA TGCGCCAGCAGACAGAGGGTCTCCTACGAGCAGTACTTC. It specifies CASRQRVSYEQYF.

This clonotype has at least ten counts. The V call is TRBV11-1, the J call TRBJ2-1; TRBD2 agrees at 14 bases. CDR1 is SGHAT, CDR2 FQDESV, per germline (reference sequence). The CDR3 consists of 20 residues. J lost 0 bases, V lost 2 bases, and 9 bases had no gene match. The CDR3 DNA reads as TGTGCCAGCAGCTTAATCCCCGGGACTAGCGGGAGACCCTCCTACAATGAGCAGTTCTTC. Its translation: CASSLIPGTSGRPSYNEQFF.

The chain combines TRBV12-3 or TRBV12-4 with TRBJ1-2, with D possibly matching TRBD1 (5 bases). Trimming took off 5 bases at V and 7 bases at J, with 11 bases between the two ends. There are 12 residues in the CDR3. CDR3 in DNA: TGTGCCAGCAGTCTCGGGACCTCTGGCTACACCTTC. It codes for CASSLGTSGYTF.

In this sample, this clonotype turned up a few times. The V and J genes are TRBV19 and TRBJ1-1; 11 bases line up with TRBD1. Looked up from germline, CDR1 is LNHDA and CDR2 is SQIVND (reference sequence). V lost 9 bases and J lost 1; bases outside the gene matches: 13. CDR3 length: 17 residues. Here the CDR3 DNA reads TGTGCCAGCCGACCCGGGACAGGGGGTCCCCAGAACACTGAAGCTTTCTTT. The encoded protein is CASRPGTGGPQNTEAFF.

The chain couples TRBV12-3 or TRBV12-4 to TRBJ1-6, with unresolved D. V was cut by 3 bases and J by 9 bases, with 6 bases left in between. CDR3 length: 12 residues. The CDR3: CASSFGGSPLHF. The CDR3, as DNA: TGTGCCAGCAGTTTTGGTGGTTCACCCCTCCACTTT.

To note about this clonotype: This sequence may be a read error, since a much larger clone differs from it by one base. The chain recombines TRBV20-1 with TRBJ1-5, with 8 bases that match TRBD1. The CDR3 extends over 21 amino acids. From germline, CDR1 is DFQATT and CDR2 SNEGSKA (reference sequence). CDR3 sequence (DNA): TGCAGTGCTAGAGAGACCACAGGGGGGGCCGGGTACGATTATAGCAATCATCCCCAGCATTTT. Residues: CSARETTGGAGYDYSNHPQHF.

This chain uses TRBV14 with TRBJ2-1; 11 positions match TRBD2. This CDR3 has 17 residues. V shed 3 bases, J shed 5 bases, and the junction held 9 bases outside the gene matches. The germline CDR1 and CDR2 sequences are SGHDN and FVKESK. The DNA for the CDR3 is TGTGCCAGCAGCCAGCGTAGCGGGAGGGCCCACCACAATGAGCAGTTCTTC. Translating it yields CASSQRSGRAHHNEQFF.

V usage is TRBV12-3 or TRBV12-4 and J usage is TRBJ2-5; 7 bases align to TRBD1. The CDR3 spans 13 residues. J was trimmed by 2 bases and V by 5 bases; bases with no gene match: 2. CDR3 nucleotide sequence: TGTGCCAGCAGTAGACAGGGTCAAGAGACCCAGTACTTC. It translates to CASSRQGQETQYF.

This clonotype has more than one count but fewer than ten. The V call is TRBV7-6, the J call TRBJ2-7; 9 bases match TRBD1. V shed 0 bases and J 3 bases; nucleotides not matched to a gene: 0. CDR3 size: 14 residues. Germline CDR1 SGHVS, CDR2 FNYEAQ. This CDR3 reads CASSLATGGYEQYF. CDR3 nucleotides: TGTGCCAGCAGCTTAGCGACAGGGGGCTACGAGCAGTACTTC.

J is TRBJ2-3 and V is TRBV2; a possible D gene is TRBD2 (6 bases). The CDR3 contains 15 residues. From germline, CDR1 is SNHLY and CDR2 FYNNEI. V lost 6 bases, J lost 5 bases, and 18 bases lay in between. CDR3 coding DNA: TGTGCCAGCAGGGCCACCGGGAGCCCGGGAGATACGCAGTATTTT. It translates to CASRATGSPGDTQYF.

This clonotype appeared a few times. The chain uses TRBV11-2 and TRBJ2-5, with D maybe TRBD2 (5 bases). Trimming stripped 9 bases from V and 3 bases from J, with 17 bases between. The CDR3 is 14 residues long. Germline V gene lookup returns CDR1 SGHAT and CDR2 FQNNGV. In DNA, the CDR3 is TGTGCCAGTACAGCGGTTCCGTTCGAAGAGACCCAGTACTTC. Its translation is CASTAVPFEETQYF.

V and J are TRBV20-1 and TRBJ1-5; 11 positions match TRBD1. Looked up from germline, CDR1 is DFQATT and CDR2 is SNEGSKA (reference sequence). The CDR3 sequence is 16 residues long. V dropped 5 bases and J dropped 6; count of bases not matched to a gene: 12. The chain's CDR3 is CSADSGTGGFGQPQHF. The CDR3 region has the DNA TGCAGTGCTGATTCCGGGACAGGGGGATTCGGTCAGCCCCAGCATTTT.

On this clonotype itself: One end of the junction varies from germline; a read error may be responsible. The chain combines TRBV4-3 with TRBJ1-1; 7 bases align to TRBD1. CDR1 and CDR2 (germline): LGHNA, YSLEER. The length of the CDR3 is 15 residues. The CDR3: CASSQKTGLKTEAFF. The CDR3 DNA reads TGCGCCAGCAGCCAGAAGACAGGGTTGAAAACTGAAGCTTTCTTT.

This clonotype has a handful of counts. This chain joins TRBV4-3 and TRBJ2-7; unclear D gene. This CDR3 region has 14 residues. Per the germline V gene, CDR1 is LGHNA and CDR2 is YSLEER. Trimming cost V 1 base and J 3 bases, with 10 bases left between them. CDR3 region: CASSQGINYYEQYF. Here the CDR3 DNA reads TGCGCCAGCAGCCAAGGGATCAACTACTACGAGCAGTACTTC.

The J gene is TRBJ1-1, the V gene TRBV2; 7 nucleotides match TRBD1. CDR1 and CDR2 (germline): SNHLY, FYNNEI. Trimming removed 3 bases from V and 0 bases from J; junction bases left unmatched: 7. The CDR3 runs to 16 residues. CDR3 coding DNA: TGTGCCAGCAGTGAGACTTTACAGGGGTTGAACACTGAAGCTTTCTTT. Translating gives CASSETLQGLNTEAFF. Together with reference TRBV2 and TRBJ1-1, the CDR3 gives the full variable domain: EPEVTQTPSHQVTQMGQEVILRCVPISNHLYFYWYRQILGQKVEFLVSFYNNEISEKSEIFDDQFSVERPDGSNFTLKIRSTKLEDSAMYFCASSETLQGLNTEAFFGQGTRLTVV.

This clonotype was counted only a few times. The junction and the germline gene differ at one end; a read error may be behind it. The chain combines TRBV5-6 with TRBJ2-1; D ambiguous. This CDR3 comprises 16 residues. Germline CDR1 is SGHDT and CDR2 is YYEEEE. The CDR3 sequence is CATSLDGVPIYNEQFF. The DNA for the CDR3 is TGTGCCACCAGCTTGGACGGTGTGCCCATCTACAATGAGCAGTTCTTC.

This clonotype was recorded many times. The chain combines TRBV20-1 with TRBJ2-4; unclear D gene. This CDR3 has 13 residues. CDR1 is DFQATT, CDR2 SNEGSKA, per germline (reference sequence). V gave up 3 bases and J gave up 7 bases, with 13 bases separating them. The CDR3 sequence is CSASAPNWNIQYF. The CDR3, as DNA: TGCAGTGCTAGTGCCCCCAATTGGAACATTCAGTACTTC.

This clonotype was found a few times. The CDR3 is CASSFSSALGEQYF. CDR3 nucleotide sequence: TGTGCCAGCAGTTTCAGTTCCGCTCTGGGGGAGCAGTACTTC. The chain employs TRBV27 and TRBJ2-7; unclear D gene. V lost 3 bases to trimming and J lost 7 bases, with 16 bases between them. The CDR3 extends over 14 amino acids. Germline CDR1 is MNHEY and CDR2 is SMNVEV (reference sequence).

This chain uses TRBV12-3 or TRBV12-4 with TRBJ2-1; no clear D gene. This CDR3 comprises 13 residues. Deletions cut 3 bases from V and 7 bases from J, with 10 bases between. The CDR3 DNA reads TGTGCCAGCAGTTTGGGCCCTAAGAATGAGCAGTTCTTC. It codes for CASSLGPKNEQFF.

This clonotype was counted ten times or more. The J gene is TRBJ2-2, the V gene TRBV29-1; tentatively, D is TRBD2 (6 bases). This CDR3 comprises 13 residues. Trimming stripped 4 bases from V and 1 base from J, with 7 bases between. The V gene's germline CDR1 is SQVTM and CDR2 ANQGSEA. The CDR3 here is CSVGEVNTGELFF. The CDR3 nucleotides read TGCAGCGTTGGGGAGGTGAACACCGGGGAGCTGTTTTTT.

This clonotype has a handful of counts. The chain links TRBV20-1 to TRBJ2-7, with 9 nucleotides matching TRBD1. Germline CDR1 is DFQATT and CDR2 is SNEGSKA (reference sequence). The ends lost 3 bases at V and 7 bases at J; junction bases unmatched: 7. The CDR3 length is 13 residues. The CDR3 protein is CSASQQGASEQYF. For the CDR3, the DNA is TGCAGTGCTAGCCAACAGGGGGCGAGTGAGCAGTACTTC.

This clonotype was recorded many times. CDR3 DNA sequence: TGCGCCAGCAGCCAAGATGTAGGAAATCTAGCCAAAAACATTCAGTACTTC. Its protein product is CASSQDVGNLAKNIQYF. The chain has TRBV4-3 and TRBJ2-4, with D uncertain. Trimming took 0 bases from V and 0 from J, leaving 12 bases between them. CDR1 LGHNA and CDR2 YSLEER come from the germline V gene. The CDR3 extends over 17 amino acids.

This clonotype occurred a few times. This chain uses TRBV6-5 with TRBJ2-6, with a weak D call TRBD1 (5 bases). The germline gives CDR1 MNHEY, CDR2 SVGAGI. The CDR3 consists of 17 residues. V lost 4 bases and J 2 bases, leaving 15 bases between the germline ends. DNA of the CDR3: TGTGCCAGCAGTTTAGGGGTCTGGTTGGCTGGGGCCAACGTCCTGACTTTC. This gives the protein CASSLGVWLAGANVLTF.

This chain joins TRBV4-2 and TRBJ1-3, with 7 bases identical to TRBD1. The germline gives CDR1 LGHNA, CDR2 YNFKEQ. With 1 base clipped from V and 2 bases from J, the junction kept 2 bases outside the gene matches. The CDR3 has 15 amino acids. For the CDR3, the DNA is TGTGCCAGCAGCCAAGGTACAGGGGCTGGAAACACCATATATTTT. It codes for CASSQGTGAGNTIYF.

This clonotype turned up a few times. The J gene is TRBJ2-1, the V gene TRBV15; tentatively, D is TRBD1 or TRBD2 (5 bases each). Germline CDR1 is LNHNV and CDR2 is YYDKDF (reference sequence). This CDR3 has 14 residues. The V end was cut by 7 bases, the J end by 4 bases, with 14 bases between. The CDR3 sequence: CATKGRGWYNEQFF. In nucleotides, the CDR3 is TGTGCCACCAAAGGTCGGGGCTGGTACAATGAGCAGTTCTTC.

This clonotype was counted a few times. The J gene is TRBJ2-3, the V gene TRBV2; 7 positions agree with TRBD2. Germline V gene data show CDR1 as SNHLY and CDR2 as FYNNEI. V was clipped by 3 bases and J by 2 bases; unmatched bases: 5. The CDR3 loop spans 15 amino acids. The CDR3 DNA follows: TGTGCCAGCAGTGACTTGCGGGAGTACACAGATACGCAGTATTTT. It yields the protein CASSDLREYTDTQYF.

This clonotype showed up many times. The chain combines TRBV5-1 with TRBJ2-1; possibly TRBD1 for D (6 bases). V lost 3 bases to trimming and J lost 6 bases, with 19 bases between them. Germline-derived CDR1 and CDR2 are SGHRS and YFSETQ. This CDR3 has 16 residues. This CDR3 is CASSWHSGDPGNEQFF. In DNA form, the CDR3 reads TGCGCCAGCAGCTGGCACTCAGGGGACCCCGGCAATGAGCAGTTCTTC. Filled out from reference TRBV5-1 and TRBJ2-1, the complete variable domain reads KAGVTQTPRYLIKTRGQQVTLSCSPISGHRSVSWYQQTPGQGLQFLFEYFSETQRNKGNFPGRFSGRQFSNSRSEMNVSTLELGDSALYLCASSWHSGDPGNEQFFGPGTRLTVL.

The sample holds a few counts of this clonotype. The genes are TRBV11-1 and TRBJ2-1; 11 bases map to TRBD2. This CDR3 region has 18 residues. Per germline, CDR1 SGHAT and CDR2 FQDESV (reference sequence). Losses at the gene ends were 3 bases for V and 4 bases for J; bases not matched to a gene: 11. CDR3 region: CASSFLAGGPTGYNEQFF. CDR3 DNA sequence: TGTGCCAGCAGCTTTCTAGCGGGGGGCCCTACGGGTTACAATGAGCAGTTCTTC.